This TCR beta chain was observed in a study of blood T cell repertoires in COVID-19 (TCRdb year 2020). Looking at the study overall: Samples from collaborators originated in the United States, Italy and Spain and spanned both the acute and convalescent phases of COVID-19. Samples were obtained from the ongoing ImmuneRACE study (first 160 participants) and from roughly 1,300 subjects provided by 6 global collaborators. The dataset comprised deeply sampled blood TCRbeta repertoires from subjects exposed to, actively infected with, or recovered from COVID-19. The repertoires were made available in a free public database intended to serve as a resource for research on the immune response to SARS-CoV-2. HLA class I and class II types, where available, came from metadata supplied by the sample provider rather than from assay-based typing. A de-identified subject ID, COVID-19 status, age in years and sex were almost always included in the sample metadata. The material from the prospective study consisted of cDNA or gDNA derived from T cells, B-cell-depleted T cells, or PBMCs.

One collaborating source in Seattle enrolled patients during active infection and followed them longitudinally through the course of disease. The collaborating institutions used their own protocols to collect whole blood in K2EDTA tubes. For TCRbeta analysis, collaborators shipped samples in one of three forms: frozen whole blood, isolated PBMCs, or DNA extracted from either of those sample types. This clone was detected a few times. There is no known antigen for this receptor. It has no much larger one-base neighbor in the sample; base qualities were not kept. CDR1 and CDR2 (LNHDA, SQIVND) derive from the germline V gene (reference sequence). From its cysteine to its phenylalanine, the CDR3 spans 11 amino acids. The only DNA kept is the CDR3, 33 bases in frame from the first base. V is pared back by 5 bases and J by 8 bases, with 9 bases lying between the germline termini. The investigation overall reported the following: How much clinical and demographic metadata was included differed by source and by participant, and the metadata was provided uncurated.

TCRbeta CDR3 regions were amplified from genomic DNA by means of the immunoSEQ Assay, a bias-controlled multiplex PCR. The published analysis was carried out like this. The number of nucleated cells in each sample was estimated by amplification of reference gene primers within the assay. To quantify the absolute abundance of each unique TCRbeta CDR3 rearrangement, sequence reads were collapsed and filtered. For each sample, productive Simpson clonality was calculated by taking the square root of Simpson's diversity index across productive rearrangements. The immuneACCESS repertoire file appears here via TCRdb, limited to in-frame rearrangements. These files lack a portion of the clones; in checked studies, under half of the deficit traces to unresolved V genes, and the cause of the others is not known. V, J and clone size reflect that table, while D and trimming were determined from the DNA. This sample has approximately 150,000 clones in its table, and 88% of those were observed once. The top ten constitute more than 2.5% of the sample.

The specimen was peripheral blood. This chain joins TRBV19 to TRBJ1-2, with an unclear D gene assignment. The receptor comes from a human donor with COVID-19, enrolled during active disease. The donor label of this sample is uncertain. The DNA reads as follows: TGTGCCAGTAGTCCCGGTCCGGGCTACACCTTC. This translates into CASSPGPGYTF.